A single sample gave rise to the 28 T cell receptor beta chains below, sequenced in a study of tumour-infiltrating T cells in Burkitt lymphoma. Here immunoSEQ multiplex PCR was the method, and the copy in TCRdb shows in-frame clones only, minus some. Of more than 2,500 clones in the sample, 76% were seen once. The material sequenced was tumor tissue. These receptors originate from a human donor with diffuse large B-cell lymphoma.

The chain couples TRBV10-3 to TRBJ2-3; the D gene is possibly TRBD2 (6 bases). Germline CDR1 ENHRY, CDR2 SYGVKD. The CDR3 has 15 residues. Trimming pared 7 bases from V and 6 bases from J, leaving 20 bases between. The CDR3 loop is CAITLGLADGDTQYF. In DNA form, the CDR3 reads TGTGCCATCACCCTGGGACTCGCCGATGGGGATACGCAGTATTTT.

J is TRBJ2-5 and V is TRBV9; 7 bases are shared with TRBD2. CDR1 and CDR2 (germline): SGDLS, YYNGEE. V dropped 4 bases and J dropped 4; count of bases not matched to a gene: 1. The CDR3 consists of 12 residues. In nucleotides, the CDR3 is TGTGCCAGCAGCCCGGGGGGAGAGACCCAGTACTTC. Translating it yields CASSPGGETQYF.

This chain connects TRBV6-5 to TRBJ2-5; D may be TRBD1 (6 bases). CDR3 size: 15 residues. V lost 5 bases and J lost 5, with 18 bases in between. Germline V gives CDR1 MNHEY, CDR2 SVGAGI. CDR3 DNA sequence: TGTGCCAGCAGTCGTGGGACACTCGGTGGCGAGACCCAGTACTTC. The encoded protein is CASSRGTLGGETQYF.

V gene TRBV6-5 combines with J gene TRBJ2-7; 7 bases match TRBD2. CDR1 and CDR2 from the germline V gene are MNHEY and SVGAGI. The CDR3 length is 14 residues. After removal of 6 bases from V and 8 bases from J, the junction contained 13 bases not matched to a gene. This CDR3 is CASRARDYLSKQYF. Written as DNA, the CDR3 is TGTGCCAGCAGGGCTCGGGACTACCTTTCTAAGCAGTACTTC.

The gene calls are TRBV28 and TRBJ1-2; TRBD1 is a possible D gene (5 bases). The CDR3 runs to 14 residues. Germline CDR1 is MDHEN and CDR2 is SYDVKM. Trimming shortened V by 5 bases and J by 3 bases, and 13 bases separated the two germline ends. The CDR3 DNA follows: TGTGCCAGCAGTAGCAGGGCATTAGACTATGGCTACACCTTC. It encodes CASSSRALDYGYTF.

The rearrangement uses TRBV5-1 and TRBJ2-4, with 14 bases aligning to TRBD2. The V and J ends lost 4 bases and 3 bases, in that order; junction bases with no gene match: 9. Germline values: CDR1 SGHRS, CDR2 YFSETQ. The CDR3 is 18 amino acids. CDR3 sequence (DNA): TGCGCCAGCAGCAAAGGGACTAGCGGGGGCGGAGTCAAAAACATTCAGTACTTC. This encodes CASSKGTSGGGVKNIQYF.

This clone is termed large. The chain carries TRBV4-1 and TRBJ2-4; 10 nucleotides agree with TRBD2. The V segment lost 2 bases and the J segment 3 bases; nucleotides outside the gene matches: 1. The CDR3 sequence is 15 residues long. The germline V gene has CDR1 MGHRA and CDR2 YSYEKL. In nucleotides, the CDR3 is TGCGCCAGCAGCCAACTAGCGGGGGACAAAAACATTCAGTACTTC. Its translation is CASSQLAGDKNIQYF.

This clone was seen more than once but under ten times. The CDR3 sequence is CASSIVRGRAEAFF. In nucleotides, the CDR3 is TGTGCCAGTAGTATAGTGCGGGGCAGAGCTGAAGCTTTCTTT. The chain employs TRBV19 and TRBJ1-1, with a possible D match to TRBD1 (5 bases). V shed 1 base and J shed 6 bases, with 12 bases lying between them. CDR1 is LNHDA and CDR2 is SQIVND in the germline V gene (reference sequence). This CDR3 comprises 14 residues.

J is TRBJ2-5 and V is TRBV4-2, with TRBD2 identical over 9 bases. The CDR3 spans 16 residues. Germline-derived CDR1 and CDR2 are LGHNA and YNFKEQ. V shed 1 base, J shed 0 bases, and the junction held 3 bases outside the gene matches. The CDR3 protein is CASSQGPSGDQETQYF. DNA for the CDR3: TGTGCCAGCAGCCAAGGCCCTAGCGGGGACCAAGAGACCCAGTACTTC.

The chain combines TRBV5-1 with TRBJ2-5; D gene unclear. V gave up 4 bases and J gave up 3 bases, with 22 bases separating them. This CDR3 has 17 residues. Germline V gene lookup returns CDR1 SGHRS and CDR2 YFSETQ. The CDR3 reads CASSPDPRPWRKETQYF. As DNA, the CDR3 is TGCGCCAGCAGCCCCGACCCAAGACCCTGGCGGAAAGAGACCCAGTACTTC. Full variable domain (remainder filled in from reference TRBV5-1 and TRBJ2-5): KAGVTQTPRYLIKTRGQQVTLSCSPISGHRSVSWYQQTPGQGLQFLFEYFSETQRNKGNFPGRFSGRQFSNSRSEMNVSTLELGDSALYLCASSPDPRPWRKETQYFGPGTRLLVL.

Comment on this clone: Relative to the germline gene, one junction end is altered; a read error may explain this. J is TRBJ2-1 and V is TRBV7-7; D unresolved. The CDR3 is 13 amino acids. Germline CDR1 and CDR2: SSHAT and FNYEAQ (reference sequence). For the CDR3, the DNA is TGTGCTAGCAGCTTAGGCCCCTACAATGAGCAGTTCTTC. This encodes CASSLGPYNEQFF. Full variable domain (remainder filled in from reference TRBV7-7 and TRBJ2-1): GAGVSQSPRYKVTKRGQDVTLRCDPISSHATLYWYQQALGQGPEFLTYFNYEAQPDKSGLPSDRFSAERPEGSISTLTIQRTEQRDSAMYRCASSLGPYNEQFFGPGTRLTVL.

CDR3 loop: CASSIDREGLSSTDTQYF. In DNA, the CDR3 is TGTGCCAGCAGCATCGACAGGGAGGGCCTCTCTAGCACAGATACGCAGTATTTT. The V and J genes are TRBV7-8 and TRBJ2-3; D is tentatively TRBD1 or TRBD2 (7 bases each). Looked up from germline, CDR1 is SGHVS and CDR2 is FQNEAQ. V shed 5 bases and J shed 0 bases, with 21 bases lying between them. The CDR3 has 18 residues.

The chain recombines TRBV27 with TRBJ2-6, with D maybe TRBD1 (5 bases). Deletions cut 2 bases from V and 4 bases from J, with 15 bases between. Germline assignment: CDR1 MNHEY and CDR2 SMNVEV (reference sequence). The CDR3 runs 17 residues. CDR3 sequence: CASSLLRVRSGANVLTF. CDR3 sequence (DNA): TGTGCCAGCAGTTTACTCAGGGTACGGTCCGGGGCCAACGTCCTGACTTTC.

In nucleotides, the CDR3 is TGTGCCAGCAGTGGTTTGGGGGCGGGTGGAAACACCATATATTTT. Its protein product is CASSGLGAGGNTIYF. V usage is TRBV6-1 and J usage is TRBJ1-3, with a tentative D call TRBD1 (6 bases). The germline CDR1 and CDR2 sequences are MNHNS and SASEGT. The V end was cut by 4 bases, the J end by 3 bases, with 13 bases between. This CDR3 region has 15 residues.

On this clone: Other DNA sequences of this sample code for an identical CDR3. The chain couples TRBV5-1 to TRBJ1-1; D is undetermined. The length of the CDR3 is 14 residues. V lost 3 bases, J lost 1 base, and 10 bases lay in between. Per germline, CDR1 SGHRS and CDR2 YFSETQ. The CDR3 region is CASSSVRSNTEAFF. CDR3 coding DNA: TGCGCCAGCAGCTCCGTTAGATCGAACACTGAAGCTTTCTTT. The variable domain in full, completed from reference TRBV5-1 and TRBJ1-1, reads KAGVTQTPRYLIKTRGQQVTLSCSPISGHRSVSWYQQTPGQGLQFLFEYFSETQRNKGNFPGRFSGRQFSNSRSEMNVSTLELGDSALYLCASSSVRSNTEAFFGQGTRLTVV.

The chain carries TRBV2 and TRBJ2-3, with 8 bases fitting TRBD2. CDR3 length equals 14 residues. From germline, CDR1 is SNHLY and CDR2 FYNNEI. The J segment lost 3 bases and the V segment lost 3 bases, leaving 2 bases of the junction unmatched. CDR3 DNA sequence: TGTGCCAGCAGTGACGGGAGGGTAACAGATACGCAGTATTTT. Amino acid sequence: CASSDGRVTDTQYF.

In the case of this clone: One end of the junction varies from germline; a read error may be responsible. V usage is TRBV27 and J usage is TRBJ2-2; D is undetermined. The CDR3 has 12 residues. Looked up from germline, CDR1 is MNHEY and CDR2 is SMNVEV (reference sequence). CDR3 DNA: TGTGTCAGCAGTCTCCGGAGCGGGGAGCTGTTTTTT. Protein product: CVSSLRSGELFF.

This clone ranks as large. The rearrangement joins TRBV19 to TRBJ2-1; D tentatively reads TRBD1 or TRBD2 (5 bases each). This CDR3 contains 15 residues. Germline loops: CDR1 LNHDA, CDR2 SQIVND (reference sequence). The germline V and J ends were trimmed by 6 bases and 9 bases, with 21 bases remaining between them. The CDR3 loop is CASSPSEGRLSEQFF. As DNA, the CDR3 is TGTGCCAGTAGCCCATCTGAGGGGAGATTAAGTGAGCAGTTCTTC.

J is TRBJ1-1 and V is TRBV7-2; possibly TRBD1 for D (6 bases). Trimming stripped 5 bases from V and 4 bases from J, with 11 bases between. This CDR3 has 13 amino acids. Per the germline V gene, CDR1 is SGHTA and CDR2 is FQGNSA. CDR3 sequence: CASSQRGGTEAFF. For the CDR3, the DNA is TGTGCCAGCAGCCAAAGGGGGGGCACTGAAGCTTTCTTT.

This clone has only a few counts. The chain couples TRBV27 to TRBJ2-7; D gene ambiguous. Germline V gene lookup returns CDR1 MNHEY and CDR2 SMNVEV (reference sequence). V lost 5 bases and J lost 2, with 13 bases in between. The CDR3 contains 14 residues. The CDR3 here is CASSPNPGPYEQYF. CDR3 DNA: TGTGCCAGCAGTCCGAACCCCGGCCCCTACGAGCAGTACTTC.

The rearrangement links TRBV20-1 to TRBJ1-2; 7 bases match TRBD1. The CDR3 contains 11 residues. Germline CDR1 and CDR2: DFQATT and SNEGSKA (reference sequence). V gave up 6 bases and J gave up 6 bases; unmatched junction bases: 4. The CDR3 region has the DNA TGCAGTGCAACAGGGGAACATGGCTACACCTTC. It specifies CSATGEHGYTF.

The chain couples TRBV10-3 to TRBJ1-2; D not resolved. With 0 bases removed from V and 3 bases from J, the gap between germline ends came to 8 bases. This CDR3 region has 14 residues. Germline V gives CDR1 ENHRY, CDR2 SYGVKD. The DNA for the CDR3 is TGTGCCATCAGTGAGTCACACCTACACTATGGCTACACCTTC. It specifies CAISESHLHYGYTF.

This clone was recorded a few times. J is TRBJ2-5 and V is TRBV4-2; TRBD2 agrees at 9 bases. CDR1 and CDR2 (germline): LGHNA, YNFKEQ. Germline trimming cut 1 base from V and 4 bases from J; bases unmatched to any gene: 7. The CDR3 loop spans 16 amino acids. In DNA, the CDR3 is TGTGCCAGCAGCCAAGGACATTTAGCGGGGGTAGAGACCCAGTACTTC. Its translation: CASSQGHLAGVETQYF.

This clone has only a few counts. The chain joins TRBV29-1 to TRBJ2-1; 8 positions agree with TRBD2. J lost 7 bases, V lost 3 bases, and 14 bases had no gene match. The CDR3 runs 16 residues. Germline loops: CDR1 SQVTM, CDR2 ANQGSEA. The CDR3 region is CSVEEGLRSGGNEQFF. The CDR3 coding sequence is TGCAGCGTTGAGGAGGGGCTCCGCAGCGGGGGAAATGAGCAGTTCTTC.

The chain has TRBV6-5 and TRBJ2-3, with 13 bases that match TRBD2. V shed 6 bases and J 3 bases; nucleotides not matched to a gene: 3. This CDR3 spans 15 amino acids. Germline CDR1 MNHEY, CDR2 SVGAGI. For the CDR3, the DNA is TGTGCCAGCAGGATACTAGCGGGGGGGACAGATACGCAGTATTTT. Encoded protein: CASRILAGGTDTQYF.

The gene calls are TRBV6-6 and TRBJ2-1; a possible D gene is TRBD2 (5 bases). V gave up 4 bases and J gave up 5 bases, with 12 bases separating them. This CDR3 comprises 14 residues. Per germline, CDR1 MNHNY and CDR2 SVGAGI (reference sequence). CDR3 DNA sequence: TGTGCCAGCAGTTCTCGGGGATCTGACAATGAGCAGTTCTTC. Translating it yields CASSSRGSDNEQFF.

Only a few counts were recorded for this clone. The gene calls are TRBV14 and TRBJ2-4, with TRBD2 matching 10 bases. Trimming removed 8 bases from V and 3 bases from J; junction bases left unmatched: 10. The CDR3 runs 16 residues. CDR1 is SGHDN, CDR2 FVKESK, per germline. Here the CDR3 DNA reads TGTGCCAGCTCCCCGACGGCTAGCGGGGGCAAAAACATTCAGTACTTC. It yields the protein CASSPTASGGKNIQYF.

Concerning this clone itself: Other DNA sequences in the same sample also yield this CDR3. The J gene is TRBJ1-1, the V gene TRBV9; D is undetermined. Germline CDR1 SGDLS, CDR2 YYNGEE. V lost 4 bases, J lost 6 bases, and 19 bases lay in between. The CDR3 spans 15 residues. The CDR3 DNA reads TGTGCCAGCAGCTCAACGCAAGACGGCAGAGCTGAAGCTTTCTTT. It codes for CASSSTQDGRAEAFF.